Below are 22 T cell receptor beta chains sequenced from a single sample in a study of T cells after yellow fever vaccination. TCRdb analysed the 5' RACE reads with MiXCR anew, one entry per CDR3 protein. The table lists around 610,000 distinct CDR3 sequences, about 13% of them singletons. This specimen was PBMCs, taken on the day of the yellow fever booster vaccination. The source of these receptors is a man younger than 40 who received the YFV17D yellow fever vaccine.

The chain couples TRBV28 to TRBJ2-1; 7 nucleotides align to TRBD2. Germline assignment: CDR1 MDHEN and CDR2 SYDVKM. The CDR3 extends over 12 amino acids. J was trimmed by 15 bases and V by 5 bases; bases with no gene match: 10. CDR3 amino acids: CASSAGLVSPFF. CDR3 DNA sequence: TGTGCCAGCAGTGCAGGACTAGTGTCACCGTTCTTC. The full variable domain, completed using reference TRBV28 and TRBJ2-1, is DVKVTQSSRYLVKRTGEKVFLECVQDMDHENMFWYRQDPGLGLRLIYFSYDVKMKEKGDIPEGYSVSREKKERFSLILESASTNQTSMYLCASSAGLVSPFFGPGTRLTVL.

In DNA form, the CDR3 reads TGCGCCAGCAGCCAAGACGGGGTTGGCTACACCTTC. Protein: CASSQDGVGYTF. V gene TRBV4-3 combines with J gene TRBJ1-2; D unclear. Between the trimmed V and J ends, which lost 0 bases and 7 bases, there was a span of 6 bases. This CDR3 has 12 amino acids. Germline CDR1 LGHNA, CDR2 YSLEER.

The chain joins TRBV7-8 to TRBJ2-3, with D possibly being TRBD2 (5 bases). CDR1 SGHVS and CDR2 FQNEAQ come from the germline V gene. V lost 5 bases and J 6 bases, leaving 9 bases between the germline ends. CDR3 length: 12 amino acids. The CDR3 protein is CASSPAEDTQYF. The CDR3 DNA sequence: TGTGCCAGCAGCCCAGCGGAGGATACGCAGTATTTT.

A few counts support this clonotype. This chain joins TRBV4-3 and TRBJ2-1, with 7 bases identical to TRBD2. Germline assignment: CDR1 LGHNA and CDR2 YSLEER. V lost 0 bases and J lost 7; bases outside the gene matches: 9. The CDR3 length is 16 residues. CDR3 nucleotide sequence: TGCGCCAGCAGCCAAGACGAGGGCGGGAGCTGGAATGAGCAGTTCTTC. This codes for CASSQDEGGSWNEQFF.

In DNA, the CDR3 is TGTGCCAGCAGCTTAGTTGGGGTGAGGCAAGAGACCCAGTACTTC. Translated, it gives CASSLVGVRQETQYF. The chain is built from TRBV7-6 and TRBJ2-5; no reliable D call. Germline V gives CDR1 SGHVS, CDR2 FNYEAQ. CDR3 length: 15 amino acids. The germline V and J ends were trimmed by 1 base and 2 bases, with 11 bases remaining between them.

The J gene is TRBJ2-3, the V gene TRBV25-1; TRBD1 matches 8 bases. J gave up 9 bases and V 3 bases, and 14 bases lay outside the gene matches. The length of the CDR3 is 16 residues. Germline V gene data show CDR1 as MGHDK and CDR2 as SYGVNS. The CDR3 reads CASSDPGQGTPRTQYF. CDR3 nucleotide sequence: TGTGCCAGCAGTGACCCTGGACAGGGAACCCCAAGGACGCAGTATTTT. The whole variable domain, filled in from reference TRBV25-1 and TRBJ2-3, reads EADIYQTPRYLVIGTGKKITLECSQTMGHDKMYWYQQDPGMELHLIHYSYGVNSTEKGDLSSESTVSRIRTEHFPLTLESARPSHTSQYLCASSDPGQGTPRTQYFGPGTRLTVL.

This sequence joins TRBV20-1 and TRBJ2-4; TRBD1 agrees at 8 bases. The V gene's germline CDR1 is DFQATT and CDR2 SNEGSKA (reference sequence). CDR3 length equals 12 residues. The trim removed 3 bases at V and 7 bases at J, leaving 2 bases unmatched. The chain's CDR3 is CSASRGPNIQYF. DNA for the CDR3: TGCAGTGCTAGCAGGGGGCCCAACATTCAGTACTTC.

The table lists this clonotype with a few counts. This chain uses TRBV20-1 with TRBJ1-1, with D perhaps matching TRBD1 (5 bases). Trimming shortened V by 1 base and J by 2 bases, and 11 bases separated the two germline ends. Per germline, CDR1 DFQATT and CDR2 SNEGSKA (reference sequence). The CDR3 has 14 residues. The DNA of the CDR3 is TGCAGTGCTAGAGTAGGGACCGCAAACACTGAAGCTTTCTTT. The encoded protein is CSARVGTANTEAFF.

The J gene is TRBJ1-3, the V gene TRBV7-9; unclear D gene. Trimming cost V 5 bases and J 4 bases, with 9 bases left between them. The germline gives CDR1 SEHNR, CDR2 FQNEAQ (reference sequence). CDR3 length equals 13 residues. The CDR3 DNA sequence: TGTGCCAGCAGCCGCGACAAAGGAAACACCATATATTTT. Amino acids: CASSRDKGNTIYF.

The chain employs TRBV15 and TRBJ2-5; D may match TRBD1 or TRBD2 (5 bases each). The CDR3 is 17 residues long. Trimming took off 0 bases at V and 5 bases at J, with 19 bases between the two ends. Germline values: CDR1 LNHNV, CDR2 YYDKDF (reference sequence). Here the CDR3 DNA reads TGTGCCACCAGCAGAGATAGTCCGGGGCGGGCAGGGGAGACCCAGTACTTC. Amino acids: CATSRDSPGRAGETQYF.

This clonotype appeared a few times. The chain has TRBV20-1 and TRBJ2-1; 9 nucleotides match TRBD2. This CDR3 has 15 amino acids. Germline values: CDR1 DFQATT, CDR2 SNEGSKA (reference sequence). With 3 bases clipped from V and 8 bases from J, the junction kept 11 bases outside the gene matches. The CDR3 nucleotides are TGCAGTGCTAGGACCGGGACTAGCATCGGCGATGAGCAGTTCTTC. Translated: CSARTGTSIGDEQFF.

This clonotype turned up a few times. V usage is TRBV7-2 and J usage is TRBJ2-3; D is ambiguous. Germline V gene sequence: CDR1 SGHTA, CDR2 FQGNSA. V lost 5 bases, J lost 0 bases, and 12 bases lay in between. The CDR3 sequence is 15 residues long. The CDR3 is CASSAPAASTDTQYF. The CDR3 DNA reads TGTGCCAGCAGCGCCCCGGCGGCTAGCACAGATACGCAGTATTTT.

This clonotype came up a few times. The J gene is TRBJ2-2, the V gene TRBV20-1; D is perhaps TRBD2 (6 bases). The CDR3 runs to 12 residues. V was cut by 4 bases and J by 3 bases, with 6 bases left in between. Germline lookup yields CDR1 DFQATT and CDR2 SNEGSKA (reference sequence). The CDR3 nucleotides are TGCAGTGCTACGGGAGACACCGGGGAGCTGTTTTTT. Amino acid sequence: CSATGDTGELFF.

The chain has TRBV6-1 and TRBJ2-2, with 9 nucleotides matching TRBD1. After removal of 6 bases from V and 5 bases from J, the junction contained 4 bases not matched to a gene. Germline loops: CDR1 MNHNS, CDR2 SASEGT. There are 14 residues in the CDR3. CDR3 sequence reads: CASRRDRETGELFF. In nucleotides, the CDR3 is TGTGCCAGCAGGAGGGACAGGGAAACCGGGGAGCTGTTTTTT.

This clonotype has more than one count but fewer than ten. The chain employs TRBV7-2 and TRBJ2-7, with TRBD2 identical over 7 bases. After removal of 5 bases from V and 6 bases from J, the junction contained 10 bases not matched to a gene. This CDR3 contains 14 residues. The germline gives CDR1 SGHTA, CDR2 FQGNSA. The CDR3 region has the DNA TGTGCCAGCAGCCCCGGACTGACGGGAGGCGAGCAGTACTTC. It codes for CASSPGLTGGEQYF.

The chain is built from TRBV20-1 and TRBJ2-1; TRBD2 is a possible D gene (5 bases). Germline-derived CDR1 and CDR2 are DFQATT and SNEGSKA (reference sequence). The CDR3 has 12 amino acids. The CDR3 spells CSAPEVNNEQFF. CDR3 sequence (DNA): TGCAGCGCCCCGGAGGTAAACAATGAGCAGTTCTTC.

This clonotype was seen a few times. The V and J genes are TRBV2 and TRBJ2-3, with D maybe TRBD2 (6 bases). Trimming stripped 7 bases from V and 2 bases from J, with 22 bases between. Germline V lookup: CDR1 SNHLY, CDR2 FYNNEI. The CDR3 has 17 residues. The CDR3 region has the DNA TGTGCCAGCACTAGACGACTAGTCCGTAAAGCCACAGATACGCAGTATTTT. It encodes CASTRRLVRKATDTQYF.

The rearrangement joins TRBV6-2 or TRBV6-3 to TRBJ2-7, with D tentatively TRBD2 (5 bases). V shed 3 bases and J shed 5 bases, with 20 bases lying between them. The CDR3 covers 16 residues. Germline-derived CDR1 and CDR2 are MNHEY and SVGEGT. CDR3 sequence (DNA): TGTGCCAGCAGTTATAACTCGGTGAGGGTAAAGGACGAGCAGTACTTC. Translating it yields CASSYNSVRVKDEQYF.

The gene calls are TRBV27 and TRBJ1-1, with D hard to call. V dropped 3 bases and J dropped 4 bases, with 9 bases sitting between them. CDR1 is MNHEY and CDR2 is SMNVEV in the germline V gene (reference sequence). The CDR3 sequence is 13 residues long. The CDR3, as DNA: TGTGCCAGCAGTTTTGGGCGGGGCACTGAAGCTTTCTTT. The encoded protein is CASSFGRGTEAFF.

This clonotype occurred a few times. CDR3: CASRRGLLDGLEQYF. The CDR3 bases are TGTGCCAGCAGGAGGGGTCTACTAGACGGTCTCGAGCAGTACTTC. This chain links TRBV12-3 or TRBV12-4 with TRBJ2-7, with D perhaps being TRBD1 or TRBD2 (5 bases each). The CDR3 runs 15 residues. The V and J ends lost 6 bases and 6 bases respectively, with 21 bases between them.

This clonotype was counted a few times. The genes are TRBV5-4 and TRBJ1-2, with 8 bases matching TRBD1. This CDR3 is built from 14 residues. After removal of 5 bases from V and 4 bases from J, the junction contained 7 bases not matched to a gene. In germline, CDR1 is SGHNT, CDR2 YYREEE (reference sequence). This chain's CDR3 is CASRPQTGVYGYTF. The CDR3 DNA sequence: TGTGCCAGCAGACCGCAGACAGGGGTCTATGGCTACACCTTC.

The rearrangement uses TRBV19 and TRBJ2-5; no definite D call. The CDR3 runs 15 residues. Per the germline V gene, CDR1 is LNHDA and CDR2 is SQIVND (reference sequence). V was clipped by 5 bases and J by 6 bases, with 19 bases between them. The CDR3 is CASSPPAGESKTQYF. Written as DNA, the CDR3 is TGTGCCAGTAGTCCCCCGGCTGGAGAGAGCAAGACCCAGTACTTC.